This T cell receptor beta chain appears in the sequencing data of a study of technical replicates of blood from a few donors. Some clones are missing from TCRdb's copy, which holds only in-frame ones; the method was immunoSEQ multiplex PCR. The table has 98,000 or so clones, approximately 95% seen once. The V and J ends lost 1 base and 3 bases respectively, with 7 bases between them. The CDR3 totals 13 residues. The germline CDR1 and CDR2 sequences are SGHAT and FQDESV (reference sequence). The source of this sequence is a human donor in good health. The sequencing input was T cells isolated from PBMCs. The chain employs TRBV11-1 and TRBJ2-7; tentatively, D is TRBD1 (5 bases). The CDR3 nucleotides read TGTGCCAGCAGCTTAGATCAGGGCTACGAGCAGTACTTC. Protein: CASSLDQGYEQYF.